This T cell receptor beta chain was identified during a study of OX40 agonist ivuxolimab in advanced cancers. The CDR3 is 14 amino acids. V lost 0 bases and J lost 0, with 6 bases in between. Germline V lookup: CDR1 SGDLS, CDR2 YYNGEE. Sequenced by immunoSEQ multiplex PCR; TCRdb stores in-frame clones only, minus some. The data hold tens of thousands of clones, with more than 75% observed a single time. This receptor was identified in an adult with an advanced solid tumor such as melanoma, head and neck, liver or kidney cancer. Sample: CD4+ or CD8+ T cells sorted from blood, taken in a trial of the OX40 agonist ivuxolimab. The gene calls are TRBV9 and TRBJ1-1; unclear D gene. In DNA, the CDR3 is TGTGCCAGCAGCGTAGGTGGGATGAACACTGAAGCTTTCTTT. It yields the protein CASSVGGMNTEAFF.